This T cell receptor beta chain is drawn from a study of cytomegalovirus exposure and HLA in healthy donors. Overall study results and limits: TCR beta chains numbering under 200 were designated cytomegalovirus-associated. First-cohort TCR clusters tended to co-occur in the roughly 130 validation repertoires, a later analysis found.

This clone was detected only once. Its specificity is not known. This CDR3 is 15 amino acids long. CDR1 is SGHRS, CDR2 YFSETQ, per germline. The V and J ends lost 1 base and 5 bases respectively, with 14 bases between them. This table comes from immunoSEQ multiplex PCR, and its TCRdb copy is limited to in-frame clones, with some not included. Of 140,000 or so clones in the sample, roughly nine tenths were seen once. The specimen was PBMCs. V gene TRBV5-1 combines with J gene TRBJ2-3, with D perhaps matching TRBD2 (6 bases). The clonotype originates from a man younger than 35 in good health and CMV-seronegative. The CDR3, as DNA: TGCGCCAGCAGCTTGACCTTGGGGGAGGTAGATACGCAGTATTTT. It yields the protein CASSLTLGEVDTQYF. The whole variable domain, filled in from reference TRBV5-1 and TRBJ2-3, reads KAGVTQTPRYLIKTRGQQVTLSCSPISGHRSVSWYQQTPGQGLQFLFEYFSETQRNKGNFPGRFSGRQFSNSRSEMNVSTLELGDSALYLCASSLTLGEVDTQYFGPGTRLTVL.